This T cell receptor (beta chain) was obtained from a study of blood T cell repertoires in COVID-19. Study overall: The United States, Italy and Spain supplied acute and convalescent COVID-19 samples. The cDNA or gDNA used as material had been derived from T cells, B-cell-depleted T cells, or PBMCs.

TCRdb's copy holds only in-frame clones and misses some; the assay was immunoSEQ multiplex PCR. The sample lists about 120,000 clones, roughly 85% occurring once. Germline lookup yields CDR1 SGHDT and CDR2 YYEEEE. The length of the CDR3 is 17 residues. Trimming cost V 0 bases and J 7 bases, with 17 bases left between them. Seattle cases were enrolled at active infection and followed longitudinally. The specimen was peripheral blood. This TCR was recovered from a woman aged 60-70 years with COVID-19, enrolled during active disease. The chain links TRBV5-6 to TRBJ1-6, with D perhaps TRBD1 (6 bases). The CDR3 loop reads CASSLAAAGVGNSPLHF. The CDR3 DNA sequence: TGTGCCAGCAGCTTGGCCGCGGCAGGGGTGGGGAATTCACCCCTCCACTTT.